Below, 14 T cell receptor beta chains from the same sample are listed, as sequenced in a study of cytomegalovirus exposure and HLA in healthy donors. Primers included in the PCR were 60 Vbeta and 13 Jbeta primers. Only in-frame clones appear in the TCRdb table, and some are missing; sequencing was by immunoSEQ multiplex PCR. The sample contains 80,000 or so clones, more than 75% of which appear only once. Sequenced: PBMCs. These receptors all come from a male donor in good health and CMV-seropositive.

This clone appeared a few times. The CDR3 sequence is CASSLSDHSYNEQFF. CDR3 DNA sequence: TGCGCCAGCAGCTTAAGCGACCACTCCTACAATGAGCAGTTCTTC. The rearrangement joins TRBV5-1 to TRBJ2-1; the D is unclear. CDR1 and CDR2 from the germline V gene are SGHRS and YFSETQ. V was pared by 2 bases and J by 0 bases, with 9 bases between. The CDR3 sequence is 15 residues long.

This clone was detected only once. The gene calls are TRBV28 and TRBJ1-1, with D unresolved. The CDR3 consists of 13 residues. Trimming pared 1 base from V and 11 bases from J, leaving 14 bases between. Germline V gives CDR1 MDHEN, CDR2 SYDVKM. The CDR3 DNA reads as TGTGCCAGCAGTTTATCGGTACGCTTTCGGGCTTTCTTT. Protein product: CASSLSVRFRAFF.

V usage is TRBV18 and J usage is TRBJ2-7; maybe TRBD1 (5 bases). The CDR3 spans 12 residues. Trimming left V 4 bases short and J 3 bases short, with 7 bases between. The germline CDR1 and CDR2 sequences are KGHSH and LQKENI. The CDR3 sequence: CASSRQGYEQYF. CDR3 sequence (DNA): TGTGCCAGCTCACGGCAGGGCTACGAGCAGTACTTC. Full variable domain (outside the CDR3, taken from reference TRBV18 and TRBJ2-7): NAGVMQNPRHLVRRRGQEARLRCSPMKGHSHVYWYRQLPEEGLKFMVYLQKENIIDESGMPKERFSAEFPKEGPSILRIQQVVRGDSAAYFCASSRQGYEQYFGPGTRLTVT.

The sample holds one count of this clone. The J gene is TRBJ2-7, the V gene TRBV27, with 9 bases that match TRBD1. Germline V gene lookup returns CDR1 MNHEY and CDR2 SMNVEV (reference sequence). This CDR3 region has 14 residues. J lost 6 bases, V lost 5 bases, and 8 bases had no gene match. CDR3 DNA: TGTGCCAGCAGTGGGACAGGGAAGGTTGGCGAGCAGTACTTC. This codes for CASSGTGKVGEQYF.

The chain uses TRBV5-6 and TRBJ1-4, with 10 bases fitting TRBD1. The CDR3 has 15 residues. The V segment lost 4 bases and the J segment 7 bases; nucleotides outside the gene matches: 7. CDR1 is SGHDT, CDR2 YYEEEE, per germline. DNA for the CDR3: TGTGCCAGCAGCATCAGACAGGGGGCGACTGAAAAACTGTTTTTT. This codes for CASSIRQGATEKLFF. Supplemented by reference TRBV5-6 and TRBJ1-4, the full variable domain reads DAGVTQSPTHLIKTRGQQVTLRCSPKSGHDTVSWYQQALGQGPQFIFQYYEEEERQRGNFPDRFSGHQFPNYSSELNVNALLLGDSALYLCASSIRQGATEKLFFGSGTQLSVL.

This clone was observed a single time. The chain joins TRBV4-3 to TRBJ2-1; 16 bases map to TRBD2. V trimming: 11 bases; J trimming: 5 bases; junction bases outside the gene matches: 9. CDR3 length: 16 residues. The germline V gene has CDR1 LGHNA and CDR2 YSLEER. The CDR3 DNA follows: TGCGCCCCCGGGGGGACTAGCGGGGGGGCTGACAATGAGCAGTTCTTC. Translated: CAPGGTSGGADNEQFF.

The chain links TRBV19 to TRBJ2-5; possibly TRBD2 for D (5 bases). Germline V gene sequence: CDR1 LNHDA, CDR2 SQIVND (reference sequence). Trimming pared 7 bases from V and 4 bases from J, leaving 10 bases between. The CDR3 is made up of 12 amino acids. CDR3 protein: CASTGGGETQYF. The CDR3 bases are TGTGCCAGTACCGGAGGAGGAGAGACCCAGTACTTC.

This clone was recorded once. This chain uses TRBV30 with TRBJ1-1; 7 bases are a match to TRBD1. J lost 0 bases, V lost 5 bases, and 0 bases had no gene match. Germline V lookup: CDR1 GTSNPN, CDR2 SVGIG (reference sequence). The CDR3 has 12 amino acids. The CDR3, as DNA: TGTGCCTGGGACAGGGTGAACACTGAAGCTTTCTTT. This sequence encodes CAWDRVNTEAFF. The variable domain in full, completed from reference TRBV30 and TRBJ1-1, reads SQTIHQWPATLVQPVGSPLSLECTVEGTSNPNLYWYRQAAGRGLQLLFYSVGIGQISSEVPQNLSASRPQDRQFILSSKKLLLSDSGFYLCAWDRVNTEAFFGQGTRLTVV.

J is TRBJ2-7 and V is TRBV14, with D tentatively TRBD1 (6 bases). Germline V CDR1 and CDR2: SGHDN, FVKESK. The length of the CDR3 is 15 residues. Trimming took 1 base from V and 1 from J, leaving 11 bases between them. The CDR3 protein is CASSQVRGNSYEQYF. CDR3 nucleotides: TGTGCCAGCAGCCAAGTAAGGGGGAATTCCTACGAGCAGTACTTC.

The chain employs TRBV25-1 and TRBJ1-3; 8 bases are shared with TRBD1. The CDR3 contains 14 residues. CDR1 is MGHDK, CDR2 SYGVNS, per germline. Losses at the gene ends were 4 bases for V and 2 bases for J; bases not matched to a gene: 1. In nucleotides, the CDR3 is TGTGCCAGCAGTGCGGGACAGGCTGGAAACACCATATATTTT. Translating gives CASSAGQAGNTIYF.

This clone has more than one count but fewer than ten. The chain employs TRBV27 and TRBJ1-2; TRBD1 is a possible D gene (5 bases). Per germline, CDR1 MNHEY and CDR2 SMNVEV (reference sequence). Trimming removed 5 bases from V and 4 bases from J, with 11 bases in between. The CDR3 is 13 amino acids. In DNA, the CDR3 is TGTGCCAGCAGTAGCCCAGGGATCTATGGCTACACCTTC. Translation gives CASSSPGIYGYTF.

Regarding this clone: Other nucleotide sequences from this sample produce the same CDR3. The DNA for the CDR3 is TGCGCCAGCAGCTTGGTGGAGGGATCCTACAATGAGCAGTTCTTC. Translating gives CASSLVEGSYNEQFF. The V call is TRBV5-1, the J call TRBJ2-1; D might be TRBD2 (6 bases). Per the germline V gene, CDR1 is SGHRS and CDR2 is YFSETQ. V dropped 0 bases and J dropped 1 base, with 8 bases sitting between them. The CDR3 is made up of 15 amino acids.

Points on this clone: The sample contains more than one DNA sequence encoding this CDR3. The V and J genes are TRBV18 and TRBJ2-7; TRBD1 agrees at 7 bases. CDR3 length: 15 residues. Germline lookup yields CDR1 KGHSH and CDR2 LQKENI. After removal of 4 bases from V and 1 base from J, the junction contained 7 bases not matched to a gene. The chain's CDR3 is CASSLRTGSSYEQYF. Here the CDR3 DNA reads TGTGCCAGCTCACTCAGGACAGGCTCTTCCTACGAGCAGTACTTC. The complete variable domain, with remaining parts taken from reference TRBV18 and TRBJ2-7, reads NAGVMQNPRHLVRRRGQEARLRCSPMKGHSHVYWYRQLPEEGLKFMVYLQKENIIDESGMPKERFSAEFPKEGPSILRIQQVVRGDSAAYFCASSLRTGSSYEQYFGPGTRLTVT.

The V and J genes are TRBV4-3 and TRBJ2-1, with TRBD1 matching over 8 bases. CDR3 length: 14 residues. Germline values: CDR1 LGHNA, CDR2 YSLEER. The V gene end was trimmed by 8 bases and the J gene end by 5 bases; junction bases not matched to a gene: 8. The CDR3 is CASFQTGANNEQFF. CDR3 coding DNA: TGCGCCAGCTTCCAGACAGGGGCTAACAATGAGCAGTTCTTC.